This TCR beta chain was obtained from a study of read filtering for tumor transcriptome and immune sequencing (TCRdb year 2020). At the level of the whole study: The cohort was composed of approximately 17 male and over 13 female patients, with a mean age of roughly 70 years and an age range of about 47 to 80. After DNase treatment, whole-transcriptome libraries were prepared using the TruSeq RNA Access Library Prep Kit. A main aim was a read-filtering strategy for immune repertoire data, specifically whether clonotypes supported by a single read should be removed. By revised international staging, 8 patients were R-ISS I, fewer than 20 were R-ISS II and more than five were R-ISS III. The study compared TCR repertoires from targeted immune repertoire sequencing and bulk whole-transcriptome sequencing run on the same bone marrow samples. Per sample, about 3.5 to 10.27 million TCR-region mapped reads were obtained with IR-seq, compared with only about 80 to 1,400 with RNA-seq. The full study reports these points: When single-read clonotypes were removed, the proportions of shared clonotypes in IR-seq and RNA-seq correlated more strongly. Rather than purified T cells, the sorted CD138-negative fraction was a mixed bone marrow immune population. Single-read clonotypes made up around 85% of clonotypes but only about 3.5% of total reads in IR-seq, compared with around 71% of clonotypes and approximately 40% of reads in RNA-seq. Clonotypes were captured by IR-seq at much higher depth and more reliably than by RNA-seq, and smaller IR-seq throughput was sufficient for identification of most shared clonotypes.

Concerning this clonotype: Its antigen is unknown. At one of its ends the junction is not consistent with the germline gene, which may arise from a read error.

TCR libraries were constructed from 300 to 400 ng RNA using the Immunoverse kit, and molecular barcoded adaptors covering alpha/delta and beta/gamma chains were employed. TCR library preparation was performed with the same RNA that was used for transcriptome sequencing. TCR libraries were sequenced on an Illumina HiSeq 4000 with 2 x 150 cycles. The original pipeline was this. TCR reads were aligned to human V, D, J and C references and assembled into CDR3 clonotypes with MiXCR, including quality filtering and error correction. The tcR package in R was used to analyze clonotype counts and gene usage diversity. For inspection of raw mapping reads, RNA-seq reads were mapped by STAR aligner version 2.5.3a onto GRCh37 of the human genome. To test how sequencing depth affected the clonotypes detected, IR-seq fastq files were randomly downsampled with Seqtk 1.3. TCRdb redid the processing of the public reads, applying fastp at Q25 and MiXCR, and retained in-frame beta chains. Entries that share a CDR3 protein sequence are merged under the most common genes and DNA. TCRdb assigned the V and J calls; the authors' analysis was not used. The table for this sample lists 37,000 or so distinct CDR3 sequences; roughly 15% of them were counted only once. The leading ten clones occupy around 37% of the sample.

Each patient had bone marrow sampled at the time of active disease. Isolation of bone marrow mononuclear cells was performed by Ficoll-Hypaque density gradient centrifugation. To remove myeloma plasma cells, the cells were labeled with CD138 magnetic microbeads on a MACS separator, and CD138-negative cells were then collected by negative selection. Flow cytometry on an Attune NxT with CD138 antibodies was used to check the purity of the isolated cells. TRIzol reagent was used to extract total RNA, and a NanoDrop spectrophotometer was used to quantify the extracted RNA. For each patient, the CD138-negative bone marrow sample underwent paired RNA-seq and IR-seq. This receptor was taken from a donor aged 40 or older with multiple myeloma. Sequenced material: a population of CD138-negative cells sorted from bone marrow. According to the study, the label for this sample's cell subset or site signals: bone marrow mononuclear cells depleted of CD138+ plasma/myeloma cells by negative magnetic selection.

The CDR3: CAGSPVFGDEQLF. The sequenced DNA: TGTGCCGGCAGCCCTGTTTTTGGCGATGAGCAGCTCTTC. The V and J genes are TRBV7-2 and TRBJ2-1; there is no confident call for the D gene. Per the germline V gene, SGHTA is the CDR1 and FQGNSA is the CDR2. From its cysteine to its phenylalanine, the CDR3 spans 13 amino acids. Just CDR3 DNA is preserved here, 39 bases in frame from base 1.